This T cell receptor beta chain was documented in a study of T cell responses to AZD1222 COVID-19 vaccine. The overall study: Second-dose schedules of about 4 or about 12 weeks were combined.

Produced via immunoSEQ multiplex PCR; TCRdb's table is partial and in-frame only. The sample yields 100,000 to 150,000 clones, approximately 94% seen once. The specimen comprised peripheral blood, sampled on day 0 of AZD1222 vaccination. This TCR derives from an adult in good health.

The CDR3, as DNA: TGTGCCAGTAGTCGAGTGAACACTGAAGCTTTCTTT. As protein: CASSRVNTEAFF. The chain links TRBV19 to TRBJ1-1; D unresolved. Germline V gives CDR1 LNHDA, CDR2 SQIVND (reference sequence). CDR3 size: 12 residues. The V end was cut by 5 bases, the J end by 0 bases, with 4 bases between.